The 29 T cell receptor beta chains below all came from one sample that was sequenced in a study of blood T cell repertoires in COVID-19. Repertoires were generated with immunoSEQ multiplex PCR, while TCRdb's copy carries only in-frame clones and drops some. Of 310,000 or so clones listed, approximately 90% are singletons. The sequenced sample was PBMCs or T cells enriched from blood (not recorded which). These receptors were taken from a woman between 35 and 50 years old who had recovered from COVID-19.

The chain joins TRBV6-5 to TRBJ1-2; TRBD1 aligns across 7 bases. The V and J ends lost 4 bases and 4 bases, in that order; junction bases with no gene match: 3. The CDR3 length is 13 residues. CDR1 MNHEY and CDR2 SVGAGI come from the germline V gene. As DNA, the CDR3 is TGTGCCAGCAGTTCTGACAGGGCCTATGGCTACACCTTC. This sequence encodes CASSSDRAYGYTF.

Here the CDR3 DNA reads TGTGCCAGCAGCTCCGGGATTTCGGAGCAGTTCTTC. Translating gives CASSSGISEQFF. The chain combines TRBV7-3 with TRBJ2-1; a weak D match, TRBD2 (5 bases). Germline V gene sequence: CDR1 SGHTA, CDR2 FQGTGA. The CDR3 contains 12 residues. V lost 4 bases, J lost 10 bases, and 11 bases lay in between.

The chain uses TRBV7-3 and TRBJ1-1; no clear D. This CDR3 is built from 14 residues. The germline V gene encodes CDR1 SGHTA and CDR2 FQGTGA. V lost 2 bases and J lost 1, with 8 bases in between. CDR3 sequence (DNA): TGTGCCAGCAGCTTATCGGGAGCGAACACTGAAGCTTTCTTT. Its protein is CASSLSGANTEAFF. Supplemented by reference TRBV7-3 and TRBJ1-1, the full variable domain reads GAGVSQTPSNKVTEKGKYVELRCDPISGHTALYWYRQSLGQGPEFLIYFQGTGAADDSGLPNDRFFAVRPEGSVSTLKIQRTERGDSAVYLCASSLSGANTEAFFGQGTRLTVV.

The V and J genes are TRBV7-9 and TRBJ2-4, with 7 bases aligning to TRBD1. Germline CDR1 SEHNR, CDR2 FQNEAQ (reference sequence). CDR3 length: 16 residues. Trimming cost V 5 bases and J 6 bases; bases outside gene matches: 13. In DNA, the CDR3 is TGTGCCAGCAGCATCGGGACAGCCACCCGTGGAAACATTCAGTACTTC. Its protein is CASSIGTATRGNIQYF.

V usage is TRBV11-3 and J usage is TRBJ1-2, with 9 bases aligning to TRBD1. Germline CDR1 reads SGHNT; CDR2 reads YENEEA. The ends lost 5 bases at V and 0 bases at J; junction bases unmatched: 4. This CDR3 is 15 amino acids long. CDR3 sequence reads: CASSQDRGTNYGYTF. The CDR3 DNA follows: TGTGCCAGCAGCCAAGACAGGGGGACTAACTATGGCTACACCTTC.

The chain carries TRBV5-4 and TRBJ2-1; D perhaps matches TRBD2 (6 bases). This CDR3 comprises 13 residues. The V and J ends lost 5 bases and 5 bases respectively, with 11 bases between them. Per the germline V gene, CDR1 is SGHNT and CDR2 is YYREEE (reference sequence). CDR3 bases: TGTGCCAGCAGTAGACTAGGGGACAATGAGCAGTTCTTC. Amino acid sequence: CASSRLGDNEQFF.

CDR3 DNA sequence: TGTGCCAGCAGCCCGGGACAGGGGAGTTTAAATGAAAAACTGTTTTTT. Encoded protein: CASSPGQGSLNEKLFF. The genes are TRBV3-1 (or the pseudogene TRBV3-2) and TRBJ1-4; 10 bases map to TRBD1. V gave up 4 bases and J gave up 5 bases; unmatched junction bases: 7. Germline V gene lookup returns CDR1 LGHDT and CDR2 YNNKEL (reference sequence). The CDR3 is 16 residues long.

This chain connects TRBV27 to TRBJ1-1, with D possibly TRBD1 on 5 matching bases. The germline V gene has CDR1 MNHEY and CDR2 SMNVEV (reference sequence). The V gene lost 4 bases and the J gene lost 6 bases, with 15 bases spanning the gap. The CDR3 spans 14 residues. The DNA for the CDR3 is TGTGCCAGCAGTTGGGGGGGAAGGGTCGCTGAAGCTTTCTTT. Translation gives CASSWGGRVAEAFF.

The chain's CDR3 is CASSLGGTASYEQYF. The CDR3 nucleotides read TGTGCCAGCAGCTTAGGCGGGACAGCCTCCTACGAGCAGTACTTC. The rearrangement links TRBV11-2 to TRBJ2-7, with D possibly being TRBD1 (7 bases). The V end lost 1 base, the J end lost 0 bases, and 10 bases lay between the germline ends. The CDR3 is made up of 15 amino acids. Germline CDR1 is SGHAT and CDR2 is FQNNGV.

The rearrangement joins TRBV3-1 (or the pseudogene TRBV3-2) to TRBJ2-1; 9 bases line up with TRBD2. The CDR3 covers 17 residues. Germline V gives CDR1 LGHDT, CDR2 YNNKEL (reference sequence). With 2 bases clipped from V and 1 base from J, the junction kept 6 bases outside the gene matches. Here the CDR3 reads CASSQSRGGLSYNEQFF. CDR3 in DNA: TGTGCCAGCAGCCAATCGCGGGGGGGCCTGTCCTACAATGAGCAGTTCTTC.

The rearrangement joins TRBV2 to TRBJ2-2; D uncertain. Germline V gives CDR1 SNHLY, CDR2 FYNNEI. Deletions cut 5 bases from V and 1 base from J, with 14 bases between. The CDR3 spans 16 residues. This chain's CDR3 is CASSILGSRNTGELFF. The CDR3 nucleotides read TGTGCCAGCAGTATCCTAGGCTCCCGGAACACCGGGGAGCTGTTTTTT.

In its sample, this clone was seen once. This CDR3 reads CASSPGLAGFEQYF. DNA of the CDR3: TGTGCCAGCAGTCCGGGACTAGCGGGGTTCGAGCAGTACTTC. The gene calls are TRBV27 and TRBJ2-7; the match to TRBD2 covers 13 bases. CDR1 MNHEY and CDR2 SMNVEV come from the germline V gene (reference sequence). The CDR3 has 14 residues. Unmatched junction bases numbered 4, after V lost 5 bases and J lost 6 bases.

The rearrangement uses TRBV10-3 and TRBJ1-2; no clear D. V was shortened by 9 bases and J by 4 bases, with 12 bases between the two germline ends. In germline, CDR1 is ENHRY, CDR2 SYGVKD. The CDR3 is 12 residues long. CDR3 DNA sequence: TGTGCCATTGGAGAGGTGGGCTATGGCTACACCTTC. Residues: CAIGEVGYGYTF.

The chain is built from TRBV12-3 or TRBV12-4 and TRBJ2-1, with TRBD2 identical over 7 bases. The CDR3 totals 11 residues. V lost 5 bases to trimming and J lost 12 bases; unmatched junction nucleotides: 4. The CDR3 nucleotides read TGTGCCAGCAGTCCGCGGGGGTGGCAGTTCTTC. Protein: CASSPRGWQFF.

The chain has TRBV15 and TRBJ2-2; D is possibly TRBD2 (6 bases). This CDR3 has 17 residues. From germline, CDR1 is LNHNV and CDR2 YYDKDF (reference sequence). Trimming pared 0 bases from V and 5 bases from J, leaving 16 bases between. The CDR3 DNA is TGTGCCACCAGCAGAGATAAAGGACTACGGGGTACCGGGGAGCTGTTTTTT. Encoded protein: CATSRDKGLRGTGELFF.

The sample holds one count of this clone. The chain joins TRBV5-6 to TRBJ2-5, with TRBD1 matching over 10 bases. The ends lost 5 bases at V and 5 bases at J; junction bases unmatched: 9. The CDR3 is made up of 15 amino acids. The germline CDR1 and CDR2 sequences are SGHDT and YYEEEE. This chain's CDR3 is CASRPDRGLRETQYF. CDR3 nucleotides: TGTGCCAGCAGACCCGACAGGGGGCTACGGGAGACCCAGTACTTC. Supplemented by reference TRBV5-6 and TRBJ2-5, the full variable domain reads DAGVTQSPTHLIKTRGQQVTLRCSPKSGHDTVSWYQQALGQGPQFIFQYYEEEERQRGNFPDRFSGHQFPNYSSELNVNALLLGDSALYLCASRPDRGLRETQYFGPGTRLLVL.

V usage is TRBV19 and J usage is TRBJ2-1; D might be TRBD1 (6 bases). Trimming pared 5 bases from V and 0 bases from J, leaving 11 bases between. The CDR3 covers 15 residues. Germline loops: CDR1 LNHDA, CDR2 SQIVND (reference sequence). The CDR3 region has the DNA TGTGCCAGTAGTGTGAGGGGGAGCTCCTACAATGAGCAGTTCTTC. It yields the protein CASSVRGSSYNEQFF.

This sequence joins TRBV5-5 and TRBJ1-1; 9 positions agree with TRBD1. This CDR3 region has 14 residues. V lost 3 bases and J lost 3; bases outside the gene matches: 3. Germline V lookup: CDR1 SGHKS, CDR2 YYEKEE (reference sequence). The CDR3 sequence is CASSWDRVYTEAFF. The CDR3 DNA reads TGTGCCAGCAGCTGGGACAGGGTATACACTGAAGCTTTCTTT.

This clone was observed a single time. CDR3 in DNA: TGTGCCAGCAGCAAAGACCCAGTCCAAGAGACCCAGTACTTC. This sequence encodes CASSKDPVQETQYF. The chain recombines TRBV21-1 with TRBJ2-5; the table gives TRBD1 as D, unverified against the DNA. TRBV21-1 is recorded as a pseudogene. CDR3 length: 14 amino acids.

This sequence joins TRBV2 and TRBJ1-2; TRBD1 might be the D (6 bases). Germline-derived CDR1 and CDR2 are SNHLY and FYNNEI. V was clipped by 5 bases and J by 0 bases, with 10 bases between them. The CDR3 is 14 amino acids. The CDR3, as DNA: TGTGCCAGCAGTCCCCGGACAGCTAACTATGGCTACACCTTC. Its protein is CASSPRTANYGYTF. Looking up the rest from reference TRBV2 and TRBJ1-2 gives the full variable domain: EPEVTQTPSHQVTQMGQEVILRCVPISNHLYFYWYRQILGQKVEFLVSFYNNEISEKSEIFDDQFSVERPDGSNFTLKIRSTKLEDSAMYFCASSPRTANYGYTFGSGTRLTVV.

The CDR3: CASNRDRGNQPQHF. The CDR3 coding sequence is TGTGCCAGCAACCGGGACAGGGGTAATCAGCCCCAGCATTTT. This chain links TRBV6-5 with TRBJ1-5; 10 bases match TRBD1. V trimming: 7 bases; J trimming: 4 bases; junction bases outside the gene matches: 4. CDR1 MNHEY and CDR2 SVGAGI come from the germline V gene. The CDR3 length is 14 residues.

This chain joins TRBV7-9 and TRBJ2-1, with TRBD1 as a possible D gene (6 bases). CDR1 is SEHNR, CDR2 FQNEAQ, per germline (reference sequence). The germline V and J ends were trimmed by 5 bases and 6 bases, with 17 bases remaining between them. This CDR3 spans 15 amino acids. The CDR3 DNA is TGTGCCAGCAGCAAGGACAGACTACTTAGCAATGAGCAGTTCTTC. This translates into CASSKDRLLSNEQFF.

This clone was found once. Relative to the germline gene, one junction end is altered; a read error may explain this. The chain joins TRBV9 to TRBJ1-4, with D unresolved. The CDR3 totals 14 residues. CDR1 and CDR2 (germline): SGDLS, YYNGEE. The CDR3 reads CASSVDPFGEKLFF. DNA of the CDR3: TGTGCCAGCAGCGTAGATCCCTTCGGGGAAAAATTGTTTTTT.

The rearrangement joins TRBV28 to TRBJ1-1; TRBD1 aligns across 11 bases. The junction had 5 bases not matched to a gene; V was cut back by 4 bases and J by 4 bases. This CDR3 is built from 15 residues. Germline V gives CDR1 MDHEN, CDR2 SYDVKM. Here the CDR3 reads CASSSPGQGVTEAFF. CDR3 DNA sequence: TGTGCCAGCAGTTCCCCGGGACAGGGGGTCACTGAAGCTTTCTTT.

This clone was counted once. The CDR3 reads CASSHRDRGFPSIEKLFF. The CDR3 DNA sequence: TGTGCCAGTAGTCACCGGGACAGGGGATTTCCCAGTATCGAAAAACTGTTTTTT. The rearrangement links TRBV19 to TRBJ1-4; 10 bases match TRBD1. Unmatched junction bases numbered 17, after V lost 5 bases and J lost 8 bases. The CDR3 consists of 18 residues. Germline CDR1 is LNHDA and CDR2 is SQIVND (reference sequence).

This clone has only a few counts. The chain is built from TRBV29-1 and TRBJ1-5; 9 bases align to TRBD1. Germline V lookup: CDR1 SQVTM, CDR2 ANQGSEA. J lost 7 bases, V lost 6 bases, and 7 bases had no gene match. The CDR3 is 13 residues long. CDR3 DNA: TGCAGCGTGACAGGGGGACCCGAACAGCCCCAGCATTTT. Its protein product is CSVTGGPEQPQHF.

This clone showed up just once. The chain has TRBV7-9 and TRBJ1-3, with D tentatively TRBD1 (6 bases). In germline, CDR1 is SEHNR, CDR2 FQNEAQ (reference sequence). The CDR3 loop spans 16 amino acids. Trimming removed 4 bases from V and 0 bases from J, with 13 bases in between. The CDR3 nucleotides read TGTGCCAGCAGCTCCTATGACAGGAGCTCTGGAAACACCATATATTTT. Translation gives CASSSYDRSSGNTIYF.

V usage is TRBV7-6 and J usage is TRBJ2-5; 10 nucleotides match TRBD2. The CDR3 runs 17 residues. J gave up 5 bases and V 2 bases, and 11 bases lay outside the gene matches. The V gene's germline CDR1 is SGHVS and CDR2 FNYEAQ. CDR3 DNA sequence: TGTGCCAGCAGCTTAATGTATCCTAGCGGGGGCCGGGAGACCCAGTACTTC. This codes for CASSLMYPSGGRETQYF.

The chain links TRBV28 to TRBJ1-4; D possibly corresponds to TRBD1 (6 bases). The CDR3 is 14 residues long. Germline CDR1 reads MDHEN; CDR2 reads SYDVKM. Trimming removed 3 bases from V and 8 bases from J, with 13 bases in between. Written as DNA, the CDR3 is TGTGCCAGCAGTTTCTCCAGGGGAAGGGAAAAACTGTTTTTT. Translating gives CASSFSRGREKLFF.